Listed below are T cell receptor beta chains from one sample, sequenced in a study of shared clonotypes between healthy human individuals. Assay used: immunoSEQ multiplex PCR; TCRdb lists only in-frame clones, some missing. The repertoire holds 530,000 or so clones, with almost 80% as singletons. Material: PBMCs. The receptors here all came from a woman between 35 and 50 years old in good health. Some clones in this sample may be carry-over from other donors' samples. CDR3s include the opening cysteine and the closing phenylalanine or tryptophan. The D gene is left open where the match is weak. Not all rows give a size; the values are once, few, many and, for expanded clones, a class.

cdr3_aa: CASSQEAVYQETQYF
cdr3_nt: TGTGCCAGCAGCCAAGAGGCGGTGTACCAAGAGACCCAGTACTTC
v_call: TRBV4-2
d_call: -
clone_size: -
j_call: TRBJ2-5

cdr3_aa: CASAQEKGAYNEQFF
cdr3_nt: TGTGCCAGCGCCCAGGAGAAGGGGGCCTACAATGAGCAGTTCTTC
v_call: TRBV6-4
d_call: -
clone_size: -
j_call: TRBJ2-1

cdr3_aa: CASSLERATEAFF
cdr3_nt: TGTGCCAGCAGCTTAGAGAGGGCCACTGAAGCTTTCTTT
v_call: TRBV7-9
d_call: -
clone_size: -
j_call: TRBJ1-1

cdr3_aa: CAWSQGGSSYEQYF
cdr3_nt: TGTGCCTGGAGTCAGGGAGGGAGCTCCTACGAGCAGTACTTC
v_call: TRBV30
d_call: TRBD2
clone_size: -
j_call: TRBJ2-7

cdr3_aa: CASSLAIGTSGRNYEQYF
cdr3_nt: TGTGCCAGCAGTTTAGCGATCGGGACTAGCGGGAGAAACTACGAGCAGTACTTC
v_call: TRBV28
d_call: TRBD2
clone_size: -
j_call: TRBJ2-7

cdr3_aa: CASRTTVAGNTIYF
cdr3_nt: TGTGCCAGCAGAACGACAGTCGCTGGAAACACCATATATTTT
v_call: TRBV2
d_call: -
clone_size: -
j_call: TRBJ1-3

cdr3_aa: CASSRSRGGVGGTDTQYF
cdr3_nt: TGTGCCAGCAGCCGGTCAAGGGGTGGCGTAGGAGGCACAGATACGCAGTATTTT
v_call: TRBV11-2
d_call: -
clone_size: -
j_call: TRBJ2-3

cdr3_aa: CASSPGSSGNTIYF
cdr3_nt: TGTGCCAGCAGTCCGGGGAGCTCTGGAAACACCATATATTTT
v_call: TRBV7-9
d_call: -
clone_size: -
j_call: TRBJ1-3

cdr3_aa: CASSLGRIKSSYEQYF
cdr3_nt: TGTGCCAGCAGCTTAGGTCGAATCAAGAGCTCCTACGAGCAGTACTTC
v_call: TRBV11-3
d_call: -
clone_size: once
j_call: TRBJ2-7

cdr3_aa: CASSLSTSGSYNEQFF
cdr3_nt: TGTGCCAGCAGCCTCTCGACTAGCGGGAGCTACAATGAGCAGTTCTTC
v_call: TRBV4-2
d_call: TRBD2
clone_size: large
j_call: TRBJ2-1

cdr3_aa: CASSEGAEVSYEQYF
cdr3_nt: TGTGCCAGCAGTGAAGGAGCCGAGGTATCCTACGAGCAGTACTTC
v_call: TRBV6-1
d_call: -
clone_size: many
j_call: TRBJ2-7

cdr3_aa: CASSIVGVGEKLFF
cdr3_nt: TGTGCCAGTAGTATAGTAGGAGTAGGCGAAAAACTGTTTTTT
v_call: TRBV19
d_call: -
clone_size: -
j_call: TRBJ1-4

cdr3_aa: CASSPQSGTFGNTIYF
cdr3_nt: TGTGCCAGCAGTCCACAATCGGGGACCTTTGGAAACACCATATATTTT
v_call: TRBV28
d_call: -
clone_size: few
j_call: TRBJ1-3